This is a list of T cell receptor beta chains from one sample in a study of T cell repertoires in cytomegalovirus infection. TCRdb itself ran the reads through MiXCR, one entry per CDR3 protein. The table has 600,000 to 800,000 distinct CDR3 sequences, 20% to 30% seen once. The sample comprised CD8+ T cells from PBMCs. These receptors were obtained from a human donor in good health (CMV status not recorded). Some clones in this sample may be carry-over from other donors' samples. Each CDR3 is given with its conserved first and last residue. D genes are given only for firm matches. Some rows have no size entry. The others give once, few or many, or a class for an expanded clone.

.,15,TRBV10-3,TRBJ1-1,.,CAIREGGSMNTEAFF,TGTGCCATCAGGGAGGGGGGCAGCATGAACACTGAAGCTTTCTTT
.,16,TRBV7-8,TRBJ2-3,many,CASSFLGPYSTDTQYF,TGTGCCAGCAGCTTCCTCGGTCCCTATTCCACAGATACGCAGTATTTT
TRBD1,12,TRBV7-8,TRBJ2-3,many,CASSSRADRVYF,TGTGCCAGCAGCTCGCGGGCGGACAGGGTGTATTTT
TRBD2,14,TRBV27,TRBJ2-1,.,CASRERPGRDEQFF,TGTGCCAGCAGGGAGCGGCCGGGGAGGGATGAGCAGTTCTTC
TRBD2,15,TRBV7-9,TRBJ2-1,.,CASSSPQRGPNEQFF,TGTGCCAGCAGCTCCCCTCAGCGGGGGCCCAATGAGCAGTTCTTC
.,13,TRBV12-3/TRBV12-4,TRBJ2-5,few,CASSPQNQETQYF,TGTGCCAGCAGCCCCCAAAACCAAGAGACCCAGTACTTC
.,13,TRBV14,TRBJ1-6,.,CASSHEFNSPLHF,TGTGCCAGCAGCCACGAGTTTAATTCACCCCTCCACTTT
.,15,TRBV28,TRBJ1-5,.,CASSPTSEVNQPQHF,TGTGCCAGCAGTCCAACATCAGAGGTCAATCAGCCCCAGCATTTT
TRBD1,18,TRBV7-9,TRBJ2-4,few,CASSSRTGSPSAKNIQYF,TGTGCCAGCAGCTCTAGGACAGGGAGCCCCTCCGCCAAAAACATTCAGTACTTC
.,14,TRBV28,TRBJ2-1,.,CASRDGLSYNEQFF,TGTGCCAGCAGGGATGGACTATCCTACAATGAGCAGTTCTTC
.,17,TRBV5-5,TRBJ2-5,many,CASSIGQGLLGEETQYF,TGTGCCAGCAGCATTGGACAAGGGCTCCTGGGCGAAGAGACCCAGTACTTC
.,14,TRBV19,TRBJ2-5,.,CASSNAEGGNSQYF,TGTGCCAGTAGTAACGCCGAAGGGGGAAACTCCCAGTACTTC
.,14,TRBV2,TRBJ1-3,.,CASSEPTSGNTIYF,TGTGCCAGCAGTGAACCAACTTCTGGAAACACCATATATTTT
TRBD1,14,TRBV5-1,TRBJ2-7,few,CASSLQGADDEQYF,TGCGCCAGCAGCTTGCAGGGGGCGGACGACGAGCAGTACTTC
.,12,TRBV6-2/TRBV6-3,TRBJ1-1,few,CASSFPGFEAFF,TGTGCCAGCAGTTTTCCAGGGTTTGAAGCTTTCTTT
.,13,TRBV6-6,TRBJ2-2,.,CAIRGGNTGELFF,TGTGCCATTAGGGGGGGGAACACCGGGGAGCTGTTTTTT
.,16,TRBV3-1,TRBJ2-6,.,CASSQDISVGANVLTF,TGTGCCAGCAGCCAAGATATAAGTGTGGGGGCCAACGTCCTGACTTTC
.,14,TRBV7-3,TRBJ2-3,few,CASSLGGVDDTQYF,TGTGCCAGCAGCCTTGGTGGGGTCGATGATACGCAGTATTTT
TRBD1,14,TRBV7-9,TRBJ1-3,many,CASPTGTGGNTIYF,TGTGCCAGCCCAACTGGGACAGGTGGAAACACCATATATTTT
.,12,TRBV27,TRBJ2-3,.,CASGFGRDTQYF,TGTGCCAGCGGCTTCGGTCGGGATACGCAGTATTTT
TRBD2,16,TRBV20-1,TRBJ2-1,.,CSARLTRGGAYNEQFF,TGCAGTGCTAGACTCACCCGCGGGGGGGCATACAATGAGCAGTTCTTC
TRBD2,17,TRBV4-1,TRBJ2-1,few,CASSQDSSGGIYNEQFF,TGCGCCAGCAGCCAAGATTCTAGCGGGGGGATTTACAATGAGCAGTTCTTC
.,18,TRBV2,TRBJ2-7,many,CASSEGGLGGQLSYEQYF,TGTGCCAGCAGTGAGGGGGGGCTCGGCGGCCAGCTCTCCTACGAGCAGTACTTC
TRBD2,17,TRBV5-6,TRBJ2-3,.,CASSLWLAGESTDTQYF,TGTGCCAGCAGCTTGTGGCTAGCGGGGGAGAGCACAGATACGCAGTATTTT
TRBD1,15,TRBV6-6,TRBJ1-1,.,CASSDPGQGAGEAFF,TGTGCCAGCAGTGACCCTGGACAGGGGGCGGGTGAAGCTTTCTTT
TRBD1,16,TRBV18,TRBJ2-1,many,CASSANPGQGLDEQFF,TGTGCCAGCTCAGCCAATCCGGGACAGGGATTAGATGAGCAGTTCTTC
TRBD1,18,TRBV12-3/TRBV12-4,TRBJ2-4,.,CASSTGQGAYLTKNIQYF,TGTGCCAGCAGTACCGGACAGGGGGCGTATTTGACCAAAAACATTCAGTACTTC
TRBD2,18,TRBV6-6,TRBJ2-1,few,CASSYTLAGGPLYNEQFF,TGTGCCAGCAGTTACACTTTAGCGGGGGGGCCACTATACAATGAGCAGTTCTTC
.,15,TRBV7-2,TRBJ1-2,many,CASSLARGVGYGYTF,TGTGCCAGCAGCTTAGCGCGGGGGGTCGGGTATGGCTACACCTTC
.,13,TRBV7-6,TRBJ1-1,many,CASRLRVDTEAFF,TGTGCCAGCAGGCTGAGGGTCGACACTGAAGCTTTCTTT
TRBD1,13,TRBV29-1,TRBJ2-7,.,CSVETGDNYEQYF,TGCAGCGTTGAAACAGGGGATAACTACGAGCAGTACTTC
.,13,TRBV19,TRBJ2-1,.,CASSIVVNNEQFF,TGTGCCAGTAGTATAGTTGTCAACAATGAGCAGTTCTTC
TRBD1,16,TRBV28,TRBJ1-1,.,CASSLASGGGYTEAFF,TGTGCCAGCAGTTTGGCCTCAGGGGGCGGGTACACTGAAGCTTTCTTT
.,13,TRBV20-1,TRBJ2-2,few,CSARDSSTGELFF,TGCAGTGCTAGAGACAGCTCCACCGGGGAGCTGTTTTTT
.,14,TRBV7-9,TRBJ2-7,few,CASSPRDRSYEQYF,TGTGCCAGCAGTCCGCGGGACAGATCCTACGAGCAGTACTTC
TRBD2,15,TRBV28,TRBJ2-2,few,CASTPSGGATGELFF,TGTGCCAGCACCCCTAGCGGGGGGGCAACCGGGGAGCTGTTTTTT
TRBD1,13,TRBV29-1,TRBJ1-2,few,CSVGTGGIDGYTF,TGCAGCGTTGGGACAGGGGGTATCGATGGCTACACCTTC
.,16,TRBV7-2,TRBJ1-2,.,CASSLKGGRINYGYTF,TGTGCCAGCAGCTTAAAAGGCGGCCGGATTAACTATGGCTACACCTTC
TRBD1,14,TRBV7-8,TRBJ1-1,many,CASRSSTGASEAFF,TGTGCCAGCAGGTCCTCTACAGGGGCTTCTGAAGCTTTCTTT
.,14,TRBV6-5,TRBJ2-1,few,CASSFTAGYNEQFF,TGTGCCAGCAGTTTTACCGCCGGTTACAATGAGCAGTTCTTC
TRBD1,18,TRBV6-2/TRBV6-3,TRBJ2-5,.,CASSYSRGRGRAYETQYF,TGTGCCAGCAGTTACTCGAGGGGCAGGGGGCGTGCGTACGAGACCCAGTACTTC
.,13,TRBV6-6,TRBJ1-5,.,CVSNSAGQGPQHF,TGTGTCAGCAATTCGGCAGGGCAGGGGCCCCAGCATTTT
.,14,TRBV28,TRBJ1-4,few,CASSLASTNEKLFF,TGTGCCAGCAGTTTAGCGTCAACTAATGAAAAACTGTTTTTT
.,15,TRBV29-1,TRBJ2-5,.,CSVEPAQWQQETQYF,TGCAGCGTTGAACCAGCACAGTGGCAGCAAGAGACCCAGTACTTC
TRBD1,15,TRBV7-9,TRBJ2-7,.,CASSSQWDSENEQYF,TGTGCCAGCAGCTCCCAATGGGACAGCGAGAACGAGCAGTACTTC
TRBD1,18,TRBV4-3,TRBJ1-6,many,CASSQVPTGTAYNSPLHF,TGCGCCAGCAGCCAAGTCCCAACCGGGACAGCCTATAATTCACCCCTCCACTTT